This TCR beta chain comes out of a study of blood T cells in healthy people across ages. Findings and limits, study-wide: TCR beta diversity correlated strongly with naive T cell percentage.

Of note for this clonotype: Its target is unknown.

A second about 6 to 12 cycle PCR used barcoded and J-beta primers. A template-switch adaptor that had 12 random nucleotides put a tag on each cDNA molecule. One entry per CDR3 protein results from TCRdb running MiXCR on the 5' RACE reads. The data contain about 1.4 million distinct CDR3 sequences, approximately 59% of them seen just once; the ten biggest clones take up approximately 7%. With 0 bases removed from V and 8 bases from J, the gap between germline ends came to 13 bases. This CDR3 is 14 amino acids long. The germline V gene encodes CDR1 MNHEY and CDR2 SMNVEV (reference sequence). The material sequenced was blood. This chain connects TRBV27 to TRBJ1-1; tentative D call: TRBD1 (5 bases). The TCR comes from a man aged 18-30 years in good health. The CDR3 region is CASSLSTMGPEAFF. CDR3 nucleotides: TGTGCCAGCAGTTTATCCACGATGGGACCAGAAGCTTTCTTT.